This T cell receptor (beta chain) was identified in a study of cytomegalovirus exposure and HLA in healthy donors. Findings and limits, study-wide: Researchers counted 150 to 200 TCR beta chains as cytomegalovirus-associated.

The PCR was carried out with 60 Vbeta primers and 13 Jbeta primers. The assay was immunoSEQ multiplex PCR, and TCRdb's table has in-frame clones only and misses some. There are 40,000 or so clones in the sample; approximately 63% occur only once, and roughly 4% lies in the top ten. As regards this clone: Its antigen is unknown.

The material sequenced was PBMCs. The sequence was obtained from a man aged 35 to 55 in good health and CMV-seronegative.

The CDR3: CAWSVVGAYGYTF. The DNA for the CDR3 is TGTGCCTGGAGTGTGGTGGGGGCCTATGGCTACACCTTC. The chain has TRBV30 and TRBJ1-2, with a possible D match to TRBD1 (6 bases). Germline V gene sequence: CDR1 GTSNPN, CDR2 SVGIG (reference sequence). V lost 0 bases to trimming and J lost 4 bases, with 9 bases between them. The CDR3 length is 13 residues.